These 9 T cell receptor beta chains originate from one sample sequenced in a study of vaccination effects on CD4 cells after COVID-19. Measured with immunoSEQ multiplex PCR; TCRdb has only the in-frame clones, and not every one. The sample consists of about 79,000 clones, approximately 81% of them appearing once. Before any sequencing was done, the ViraFEST assay used viral peptide pools to expand antigen-specific CD4+ T cells. Subsequent to roughly 9 days of culture, CD4+ T cells were isolated. These receptors have no known antigen. Source: CD4+ T cells from PBMCs cultured with HCoV-229E spike peptides, taken before COVID-19 vaccination. Receptors were obtained from a human donor who received a COVID-19 vaccine.

This chain links TRBV30 with TRBJ2-5, with D unresolved. The CDR3 has 14 residues. Deletions cut 1 base from V and 1 base from J, with 10 bases between. CDR1 GTSNPN and CDR2 SVGIG come from the germline V gene (reference sequence). The CDR3, as DNA: TGTGCCTGGAGTGATTCTGTACTCCAAGAGACCCAGTACTTC. It translates to CAWSDSVLQETQYF.

The chain recombines TRBV6-6 with TRBJ1-1, with D unresolved. Germline lookup yields CDR1 MNHNY and CDR2 SVGAGI (reference sequence). The germline V and J ends were trimmed by 5 bases and 5 bases, with 9 bases remaining between them. The CDR3 spans 12 residues. CDR3 nucleotide sequence: TGTGCCAGCAGTATCGGGGAGACTGAAGCTTTCTTT. The encoded protein is CASSIGETEAFF.

In DNA, the CDR3 is TGCGCCAGCAGCGCTGACAGCTCTGGGGCCAACGTCCTGACTTTC. This codes for CASSADSSGANVLTF. The chain recombines TRBV5-1 with TRBJ2-6, with TRBD1 as a possible D gene (5 bases). The germline CDR1 and CDR2 sequences are SGHRS and YFSETQ. V lost 4 bases, J lost 0 bases, and 8 bases lay in between. The CDR3 runs to 15 residues.

The chain combines TRBV3-1 (or the pseudogene TRBV3-2) with TRBJ2-5; 12 bases line up with TRBD2. The V segment lost 2 bases and the J segment 10 bases; nucleotides outside the gene matches: 5. Germline loops: CDR1 LGHDT, CDR2 YNNKEL (reference sequence). CDR3 length: 14 residues. The CDR3 sequence is CASSQFLAGGVQYF. The CDR3 DNA sequence: TGTGCCAGCAGCCAATTTCTAGCGGGGGGGGTCCAGTACTTC.

The rearrangement links TRBV14 to TRBJ1-1, with a possible D match to TRBD1 (5 bases). Trimming removed 7 bases at V and 0 bases at J, with 18 bases between. This CDR3 comprises 16 residues. The germline V gene has CDR1 SGHDN and CDR2 FVKESK. This chain's CDR3 is CASNGEGRFLNTEAFF. The CDR3 DNA sequence: TGTGCCAGCAACGGGGAGGGGCGGTTTTTGAACACTGAAGCTTTCTTT.

The V call is TRBV28, the J call TRBJ2-7; D may be TRBD2 (6 bases). Germline V gene sequence: CDR1 MDHEN, CDR2 SYDVKM. The CDR3 extends over 13 amino acids. Deletions cut 5 bases from V and 4 bases from J, with 12 bases between. CDR3 nucleotides: TGTGCCAGCAGTCCCCCCGGGGGTTACGAGCAGTACGTC. Protein: CASSPPGGYEQYV.

This rearrangement joins TRBV15 to TRBJ1-4; D uncertain. CDR1 and CDR2 from the germline V gene are LNHNV and YYDKDF (reference sequence). V was cut by 6 bases and J by 2 bases, with 10 bases left in between. The CDR3 loop spans 14 amino acids. The CDR3, as DNA: TGTGCCACCAGTCGGGGAGATACTAATGAAAAACTGTTTTTT. Translating it yields CATSRGDTNEKLFF.

V is TRBV5-6 and J is TRBJ2-5; 8 bases are shared with TRBD1. CDR1 is SGHDT, CDR2 YYEEEE, per germline. After removal of 4 bases from V and 2 bases from J, the junction contained 7 bases not matched to a gene. This CDR3 is built from 15 residues. The CDR3 DNA is TGTGCCAGCAGCCCCGACAGGGGAATACAAGAGACCCAGTACTTC. Its translation is CASSPDRGIQETQYF. Complete variable domain (other parts from reference TRBV5-6 and TRBJ2-5): DAGVTQSPTHLIKTRGQQVTLRCSPKSGHDTVSWYQQALGQGPQFIFQYYEEEERQRGNFPDRFSGHQFPNYSSELNVNALLLGDSALYLCASSPDRGIQETQYFGPGTRLLVL.

The chain couples TRBV11-3 to TRBJ2-7, with D unresolved. The germline V gene encodes CDR1 SGHNT and CDR2 YENEEA. The CDR3 contains 11 residues. V gave up 10 bases and J gave up 6 bases, with 13 bases separating them. The CDR3 reads CAKYRYSEQYV. The CDR3 DNA reads TGTGCCAAATACCGGTATTCCGAGCAGTACGTC.